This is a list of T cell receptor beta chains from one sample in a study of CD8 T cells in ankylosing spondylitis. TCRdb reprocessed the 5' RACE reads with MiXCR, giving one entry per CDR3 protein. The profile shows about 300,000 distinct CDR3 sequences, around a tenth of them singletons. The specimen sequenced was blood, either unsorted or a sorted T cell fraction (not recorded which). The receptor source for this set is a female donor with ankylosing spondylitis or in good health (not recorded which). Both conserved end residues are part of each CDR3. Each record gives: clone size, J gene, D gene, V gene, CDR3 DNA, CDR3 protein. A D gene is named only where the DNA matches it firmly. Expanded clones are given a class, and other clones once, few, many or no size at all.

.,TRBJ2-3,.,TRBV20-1,TGCAGTGCTAGAGATCGAAAGCGCTTGTTGAAAGGGGATACGCAGTATTTT,CSARDRKRLLKGDTQYF
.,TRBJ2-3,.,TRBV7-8,TGTGCCAGCAGCTTAGGCCCGGGAGATACGCAGTATTTT,CASSLGPGDTQYF
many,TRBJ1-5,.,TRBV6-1,TGTGCCAGCAGGAACGGGCGGGGCGAGCCCCAGCATTTT,CASRNGRGEPQHF
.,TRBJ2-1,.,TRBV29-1,TGCAGCGTTGAAAACTGGGTCTCCTACAATGAGCAGTTCTTC,CSVENWVSYNEQFF
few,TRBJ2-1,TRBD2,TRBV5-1,TGCGCCAGCAGCTTGGTAGCTAGCGGGGGAGTCACTGAGCAGTTCTTC,CASSLVASGGVTEQFF
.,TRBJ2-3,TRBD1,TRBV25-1,TGTGCCAGCAGTGAATCCAGGGGGCGAGATACGCAGTATTTT,CASSESRGRDTQYF
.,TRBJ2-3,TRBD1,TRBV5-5,TGTGCCAGCAGCCTAACGGGACAGGGGGATGCGGATACGCAGTATTTT,CASSLTGQGDADTQYF
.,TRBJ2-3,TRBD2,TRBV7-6,TGTGCCAGCAGCTCTACGGGGGGGCGAGGAGATACGCAGTATTTT,CASSSTGGRGDTQYF
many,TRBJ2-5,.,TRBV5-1,TGCGCCAGCAGCACGAGGACGAAAGAGACCCAGTACTTC,CASSTRTKETQYF
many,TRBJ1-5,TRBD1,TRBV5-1,TGCGCCAGCAGCTTCCGGAGACAGGGTGACAATCAGCCCCAGCATTTT,CASSFRRQGDNQPQHF
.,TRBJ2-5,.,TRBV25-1,TGTGCCAGCAGGACTAACCCTCAAGAGACCCAGTACTTC,CASRTNPQETQYF
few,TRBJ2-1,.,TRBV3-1,TGTGCCAGCAGCCAAGTTATAGCCGAAAATGAACAGTTCTTC,CASSQVIAENEQFF
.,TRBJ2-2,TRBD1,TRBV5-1,TGCGCCAGCAGTTGGGGACAGGGACTTACCGGGGAGCTGTTTTTT,CASSWGQGLTGELFF
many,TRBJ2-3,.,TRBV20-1,TGCAGTGCTAGAGATGAAGGAGGGCTGGTGGGTACGCAGTATTTT,CSARDEGGLVGTQYF
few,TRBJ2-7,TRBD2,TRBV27,TGTGCCAGCAGTTTATATATGCCGGGACTAGGGGAATCCTACGAGCAGTACTTC,CASSLYMPGLGESYEQYF
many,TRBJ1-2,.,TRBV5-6,TGTGCCAGCAGCTTCTCCCGGACCTATGGCTACACCTTC,CASSFSRTYGYTF
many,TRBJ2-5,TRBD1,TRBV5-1,TGCGCCAGCAGCTTAGTTCTCAGACAGGGGCCAGTGACCCAGTACTTC,CASSLVLRQGPVTQYF
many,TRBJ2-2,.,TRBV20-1,TGCAGTGCTAGACCCCTAAACAGACTCCAGACCGGGGAGCTGTTTTTT,CSARPLNRLQTGELFF
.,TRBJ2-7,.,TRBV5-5,TGTACCATCAGCATGTACGGCTACGAGCAGTACTTC,CTISMYGYEQYF
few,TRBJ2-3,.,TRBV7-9,TGTGCCAGCAGCTTAGGTGGAGGGTATCGAGATACGCAGTATTTT,CASSLGGGYRDTQYF
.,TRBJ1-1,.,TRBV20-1,TGCAGTGCTAACCCGGGACGGCTTGAAGCTTTCTTT,CSANPGRLEAFF
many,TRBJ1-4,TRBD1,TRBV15,TGTGCCACCAGCAGAGTGAGGGGGCGGACTAATGAAAAACTGTTTTTT,CATSRVRGRTNEKLFF
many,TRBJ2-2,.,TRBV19,TGTGCCAGTATGGTAAAGGGATTTGGGGCCGGGGAGCTGTTTTTT,CASMVKGFGAGELFF
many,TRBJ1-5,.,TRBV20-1,TGCAGTGCTAGAAACCCAAGCAATCAGCCCCAGCATTTT,CSARNPSNQPQHF
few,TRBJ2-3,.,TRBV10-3,TGTGCCATCAGTGGTGAGATTACAGATACGCAGTATTTT,CAISGEITDTQYF
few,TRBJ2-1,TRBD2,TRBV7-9,TGTGCCAGCAGCTTATTGGGCGGGAGTCGCTACAATGAGCAGTTCTTC,CASSLLGGSRYNEQFF
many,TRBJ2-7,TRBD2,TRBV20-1,TGCAGTGCTTCCTTGACGGGGGGGAGCTCCGAGCAGTACTTC,CSASLTGGSSEQYF
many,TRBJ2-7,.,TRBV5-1,TGCGCCAGCAGCTTGGCGGTACAGCGGACCTTATACGAGCAGTACTTC,CASSLAVQRTLYEQYF